These 20 T cell receptor beta chains originate from one sample sequenced in a study of OX40 agonist ivuxolimab in advanced cancers. TCRdb's copy holds only in-frame clones and misses some; the assay was immunoSEQ multiplex PCR. This table holds 69,000 or so clones, around 89% found once. Sequenced here: CD4+ or CD8+ T cells sorted from blood, sampled in a trial of the OX40 agonist ivuxolimab. The receptors originated from an adult with an advanced solid tumor such as melanoma, head and neck, liver or kidney cancer.

This chain joins TRBV9 and TRBJ1-2; 9 bases line up with TRBD1. With V trimmed by 0 bases and J by 4 bases, 4 bases remained unmatched. From germline, CDR1 is SGDLS and CDR2 YYNGEE. CDR3 length equals 15 residues. CDR3 protein: CASSVGDRETYGYTF. CDR3 sequence (DNA): TGTGCCAGCAGCGTAGGGGACAGGGAGACCTATGGCTACACCTTC.

The chain is built from TRBV5-6 and TRBJ2-3; perhaps TRBD2 as D (6 bases). The CDR3 totals 16 residues. The V end was cut by 3 bases, the J end by 2 bases, with 16 bases between. Germline CDR1 is SGHDT and CDR2 is YYEEEE. The CDR3: CASSSTYSGSTDTQYF. The DNA of the CDR3 is TGTGCCAGCAGCTCAACCTATAGCGGATCCACAGATACGCAGTATTTT. Variable domain in full (rest from reference TRBV5-6 and TRBJ2-3): DAGVTQSPTHLIKTRGQQVTLRCSPKSGHDTVSWYQQALGQGPQFIFQYYEEEERQRGNFPDRFSGHQFPNYSSELNVNALLLGDSALYLCASSSTYSGSTDTQYFGPGTRLTVL.

The chain employs TRBV16 and TRBJ2-7, with D unresolved. CDR1 is KGHSY and CDR2 is FQNENV in the germline V gene. The CDR3 sequence is 14 residues long. The germline V and J ends were trimmed by 4 bases and 0 bases, with 10 bases remaining between them. The CDR3 DNA reads as TGTGCCAGCAGCCCGCCGGCGGACTCCTACGAGCAGTACTTC. The encoded protein is CASSPPADSYEQYF.

This clone has only one observation. The V gene is TRBV19, the J gene TRBJ2-7; TRBD2 matches at 7 bases. Germline CDR1 and CDR2: LNHDA and SQIVND (reference sequence). The CDR3 extends over 15 amino acids. V shed 6 bases and J 4 bases; nucleotides not matched to a gene: 12. CDR3 protein: CASSPSPSGGYEQYF. The CDR3 DNA sequence: TGTGCCAGTAGCCCTAGCCCTAGCGGAGGGTACGAGCAGTACTTC.

CDR3: CASSPLGQGQEQYF. The DNA for the CDR3 is TGCGCCAGCAGCCCACTAGGACAGGGGCAAGAGCAGTACTTC. This chain links TRBV4-3 with TRBJ2-7; 9 positions agree with TRBD1. This CDR3 has 14 amino acids. Germline-derived CDR1 and CDR2 are LGHNA and YSLEER. V shed 4 bases and J 7 bases; nucleotides not matched to a gene: 8.

J is TRBJ2-5 and V is TRBV5-6, with a possible D match to TRBD2 (6 bases). The germline gives CDR1 SGHDT, CDR2 YYEEEE. Trimming cost V 3 bases and J 4 bases, with 13 bases left between them. This CDR3 has 14 residues. CDR3 loop: CASSSEGSGETQYF. DNA of the CDR3: TGTGCCAGCAGCTCGGAGGGTAGTGGAGAGACCCAGTACTTC.

The J gene is TRBJ2-1, the V gene TRBV11-3; the match to TRBD2 covers 11 bases. CDR3 size: 16 residues. CDR1 is SGHNT and CDR2 is YENEEA in the germline V gene. The junction had 6 bases not matched to a gene; V was cut back by 4 bases and J by 4 bases. This chain's CDR3 is CASSSVAGGPYNEQFF. The CDR3 region has the DNA TGTGCCAGCAGCTCAGTAGCGGGGGGGCCATACAATGAGCAGTTCTTC.

The V call is TRBV19, the J call TRBJ1-2; TRBD1 aligns across 7 bases. V dropped 2 bases and J dropped 5; count of bases not matched to a gene: 8. The CDR3 runs to 15 residues. Germline-derived CDR1 and CDR2 are LNHDA and SQIVND (reference sequence). CDR3 sequence (DNA): TGTGCCAGTAGTATAACTAGGACAGGAGTGTATGGCTACACCTTC. Amino acids: CASSITRTGVYGYTF.

The V and J genes are TRBV28 and TRBJ1-1; D remains unclear. The V gene's germline CDR1 is MDHEN and CDR2 SYDVKM. This CDR3 is 14 amino acids long. The V end was cut by 1 base, the J end by 4 bases, with 10 bases between. DNA for the CDR3: TGTGCCAGCAGTTTATTGATGGGGTCCACTGAAGCTTTCTTT. Translated, it gives CASSLLMGSTEAFF.

The chain employs TRBV7-2 and TRBJ1-2; D ambiguous. The CDR3 consists of 14 residues. Germline-derived CDR1 and CDR2 are SGHTA and FQGNSA. Trimming removed 4 bases from V and 0 bases from J, with 9 bases in between. Written as DNA, the CDR3 is TGTGCCAGCAGCTCGCTGGAAGCTAACTATGGCTACACCTTC. Its protein is CASSSLEANYGYTF.

The chain joins TRBV11-3 to TRBJ2-5, with D perhaps matching TRBD2 (5 bases). The CDR3 consists of 14 residues. Trimming took off 5 bases at V and 5 bases at J, with 15 bases between the two ends. Germline values: CDR1 SGHNT, CDR2 YENEEA. CDR3 nucleotide sequence: TGTGCCAGCAGCCCGTCCGGGGTATGGGAGACCCAGTACTTC. Translation: CASSPSGVWETQYF. The entire variable domain, with the rest obtained from reference TRBV11-3 and TRBJ2-5, is as follows: EAGVVQSPRYKIIEKKQPVAFWCNPISGHNTLYWYLQNLGQGPELLIRYENEEAVDDSQLPKDRFSAERLKGVDSTLKIQPAELGDSAVYLCASSPSGVWETQYFGPGTRLLVL.

This chain uses TRBV11-3 with TRBJ2-1; 10 positions agree with TRBD1. The germline gives CDR1 SGHNT, CDR2 YENEEA. J lost 7 bases, V lost 5 bases, and 8 bases had no gene match. This CDR3 contains 15 residues. The CDR3 reads CASSPRQGAANEQFF. CDR3 DNA sequence: TGTGCCAGCAGCCCTAGACAGGGGGCTGCTAATGAGCAGTTCTTC.

The gene calls are TRBV5-1 and TRBJ2-2, with unresolved D. The CDR3 covers 11 residues. Trimming took off 4 bases at V and 10 bases at J, with 8 bases between the two ends. CDR1 is SGHRS and CDR2 is YFSETQ in the germline V gene. The CDR3 is CASSEWEELFF. The CDR3 DNA is TGCGCCAGCAGCGAGTGGGAGGAGCTGTTTTTT.

This rearrangement joins TRBV4-1 to TRBJ2-1; tentative D call: TRBD2 (6 bases). V was cut by 0 bases and J by 0 bases, with 12 bases left in between. CDR1 is MGHRA, CDR2 YSYEKL, per germline. The CDR3 runs 17 residues. CDR3 protein: CASSQELFGGSYNEQFF. CDR3 nucleotide sequence: TGCGCCAGCAGCCAAGAGCTATTCGGGGGCTCCTACAATGAGCAGTTCTTC.

The rearrangement links TRBV5-1 to TRBJ2-7; D might be TRBD1 or TRBD2, each matching 7 bases. Trimming took 1 base from V and 1 from J, leaving 15 bases between them. CDR1 and CDR2 (germline): SGHRS, YFSETQ. The CDR3 runs to 16 residues. The CDR3 protein is CASSLYQGGFSYEQYF. The CDR3 coding sequence is TGCGCCAGCAGCTTGTACCAGGGGGGGTTTTCCTACGAGCAGTACTTC.

The J gene is TRBJ2-1, the V gene TRBV27; D is ambiguous. CDR3 length equals 15 residues. CDR1 and CDR2 from the germline V gene are MNHEY and SMNVEV (reference sequence). Trimming removed 1 base at V and 5 bases at J, with 12 bases between. CDR3 loop: CASSLWINRDNEQFF. CDR3 coding DNA: TGTGCCAGCAGTTTATGGATTAATAGGGACAATGAGCAGTTCTTC.

The gene calls are TRBV6-1 and TRBJ1-6; TRBD1 agrees at 9 bases. The V and J ends lost 6 bases and 7 bases, in that order; junction bases with no gene match: 7. This CDR3 has 15 residues. In germline, CDR1 is MNHNS, CDR2 SASEGT. The CDR3 sequence is CASSLGQGPNSPLHF. CDR3 sequence (DNA): TGTGCCAGCAGCCTCGGACAGGGGCCGAATTCACCCCTCCACTTT.

The genes are TRBV27 and TRBJ2-1, with no clear D. Germline CDR1 MNHEY, CDR2 SMNVEV (reference sequence). Trimming stripped 1 base from V and 8 bases from J, with 9 bases between. There are 13 residues in the CDR3. The CDR3 loop reads CASSLWMSDEQFF. CDR3 nucleotide sequence: TGTGCCAGCAGTTTATGGATGTCGGATGAGCAGTTCTTC.

In its sample, this clone was seen a few times. This sequence joins TRBV5-4 and TRBJ2-7, with 7 bases matching TRBD1. Germline loops: CDR1 SGHNT, CDR2 YYREEE (reference sequence). This CDR3 spans 13 amino acids. The trim removed 4 bases at V and 12 bases at J, leaving 13 bases unmatched. The CDR3 DNA reads TGTGCCAGCAGCCTAGACAGGGAACGATTACGGTACTTC. Amino acid sequence: CASSLDRERLRYF.

The chain combines TRBV7-9 with TRBJ2-7; D is ambiguous. V was pared by 6 bases and J by 0 bases, with 9 bases between. The germline V gene encodes CDR1 SEHNR and CDR2 FQNEAQ (reference sequence). The CDR3 runs 13 residues. The DNA for the CDR3 is TGTGCCAGCAGTTCCGACGGCTCCTACGAGCAGTACTTC. As protein: CASSSDGSYEQYF.